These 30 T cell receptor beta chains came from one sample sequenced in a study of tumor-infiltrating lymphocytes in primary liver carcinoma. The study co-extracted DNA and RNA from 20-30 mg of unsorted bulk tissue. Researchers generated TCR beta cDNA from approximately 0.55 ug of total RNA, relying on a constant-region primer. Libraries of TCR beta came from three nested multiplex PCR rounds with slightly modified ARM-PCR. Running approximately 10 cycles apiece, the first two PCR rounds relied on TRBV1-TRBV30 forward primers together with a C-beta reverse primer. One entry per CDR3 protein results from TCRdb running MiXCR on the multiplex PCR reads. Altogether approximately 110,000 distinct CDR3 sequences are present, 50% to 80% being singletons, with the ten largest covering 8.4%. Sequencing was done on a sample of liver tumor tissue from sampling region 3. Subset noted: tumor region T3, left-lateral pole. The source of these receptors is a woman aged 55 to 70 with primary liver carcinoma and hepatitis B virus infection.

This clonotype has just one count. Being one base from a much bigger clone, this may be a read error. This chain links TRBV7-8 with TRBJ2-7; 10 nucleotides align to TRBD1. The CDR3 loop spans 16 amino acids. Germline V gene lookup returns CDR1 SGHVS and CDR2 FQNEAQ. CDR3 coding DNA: TGTACCAGCAGCTCTCGCACCGGGACAGGGGCCTACGAGCAGTACTTC. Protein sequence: CTSSSRTGTGAYEQYF.

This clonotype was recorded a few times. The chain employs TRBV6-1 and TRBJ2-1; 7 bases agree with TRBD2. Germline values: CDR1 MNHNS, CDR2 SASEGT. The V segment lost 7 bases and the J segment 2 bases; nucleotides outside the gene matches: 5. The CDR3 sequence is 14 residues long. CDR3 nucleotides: TGTGCCAGCAAGAGCGGGGTGACCTACAATGAGCAGTTCTTC. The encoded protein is CASKSGVTYNEQFF.

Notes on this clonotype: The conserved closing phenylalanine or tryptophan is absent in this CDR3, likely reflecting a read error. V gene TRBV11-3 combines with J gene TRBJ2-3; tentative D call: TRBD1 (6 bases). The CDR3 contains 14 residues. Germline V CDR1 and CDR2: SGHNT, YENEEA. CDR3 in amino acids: CASNHRTGTDTQYS. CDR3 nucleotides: TGTGCAAGCAACCATCGGACAGGCACAGATACGCAGTATTCT.

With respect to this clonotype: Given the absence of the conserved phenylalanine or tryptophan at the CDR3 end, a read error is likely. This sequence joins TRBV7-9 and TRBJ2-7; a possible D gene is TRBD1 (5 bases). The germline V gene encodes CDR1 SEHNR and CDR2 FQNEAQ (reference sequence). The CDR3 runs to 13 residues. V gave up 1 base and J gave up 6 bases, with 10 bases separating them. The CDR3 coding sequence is TGTGCCAGCAGCTTAGGGGGCAGCCGCGAGCAGTACCTC. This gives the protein CASSLGGSREQYL.

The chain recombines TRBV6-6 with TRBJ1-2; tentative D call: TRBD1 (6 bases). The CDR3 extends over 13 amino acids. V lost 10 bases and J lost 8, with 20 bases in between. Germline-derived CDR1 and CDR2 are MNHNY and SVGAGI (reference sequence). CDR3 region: CAIIEEGVVGYTF. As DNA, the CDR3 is TGTGCCATCATCGAAGAGGGGGTTGTAGGCTACACCTTC.

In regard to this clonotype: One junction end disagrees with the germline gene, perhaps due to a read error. CDR3 amino acids: CASCLGACSGYTF. The DNA for the CDR3 is TGTGCCAGCTGCTTAGGGGCCTGTTCTGGCTACACCTTC. The V gene is TRBV11-2, the J gene TRBJ1-2; tentatively, D is TRBD1 (5 bases). Germline-derived CDR1 and CDR2 are SGHAT and FQNNGV. This CDR3 has 13 amino acids.

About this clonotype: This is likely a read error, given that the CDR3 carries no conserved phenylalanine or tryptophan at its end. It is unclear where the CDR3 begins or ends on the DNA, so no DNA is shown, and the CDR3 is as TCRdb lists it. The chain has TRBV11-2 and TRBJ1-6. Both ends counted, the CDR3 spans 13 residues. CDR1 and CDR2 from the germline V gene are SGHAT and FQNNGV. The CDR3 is CAISFVMNSPPHL.

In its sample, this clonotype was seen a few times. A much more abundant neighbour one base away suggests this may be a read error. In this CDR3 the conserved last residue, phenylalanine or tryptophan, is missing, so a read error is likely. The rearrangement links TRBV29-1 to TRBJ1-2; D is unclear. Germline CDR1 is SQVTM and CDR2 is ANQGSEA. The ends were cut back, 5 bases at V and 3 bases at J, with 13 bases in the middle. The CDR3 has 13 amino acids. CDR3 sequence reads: CSVSERVDYGYTL. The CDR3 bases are TGCAGCGTTTCTGAGAGGGTCGACTATGGCTACACCTTA.

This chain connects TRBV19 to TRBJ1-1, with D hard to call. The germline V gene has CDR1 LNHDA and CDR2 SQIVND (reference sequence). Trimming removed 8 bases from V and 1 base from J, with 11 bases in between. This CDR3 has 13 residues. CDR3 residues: CASRLWGNTEAFF. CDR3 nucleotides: TGTGCCAGTCGGTTATGGGGGAACACTGAAGCTTTCTTT. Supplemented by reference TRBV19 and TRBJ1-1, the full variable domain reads DGGITQSPKYLFRKEGQNVTLSCEQNLNHDAMYWYRQDPGQGLRLIYYSQIVNDFQKGDIAEGYSVSREKKESFPLTVTSAQKNPTAFYLCASRLWGNTEAFFGQGTRLTVV.

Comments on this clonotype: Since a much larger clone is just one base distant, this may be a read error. The CDR3 DNA follows: TGTGCCAGCAGATTGAACACTGATGCTTTCTTT. It yields the protein CASRLNTDAFF. This sequence joins TRBV28 and TRBJ1-1; no clear D. This CDR3 has 11 residues. CDR1 is MDHEN, CDR2 SYDVKM, per germline.

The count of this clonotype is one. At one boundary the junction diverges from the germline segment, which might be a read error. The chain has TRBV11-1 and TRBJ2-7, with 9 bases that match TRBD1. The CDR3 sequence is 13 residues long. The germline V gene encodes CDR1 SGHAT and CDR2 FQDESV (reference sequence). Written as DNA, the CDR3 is TGTACCAGCAACTCCGACAGGGGGGACGAGCAGTACTTC. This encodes CTSNSDRGDEQYF.

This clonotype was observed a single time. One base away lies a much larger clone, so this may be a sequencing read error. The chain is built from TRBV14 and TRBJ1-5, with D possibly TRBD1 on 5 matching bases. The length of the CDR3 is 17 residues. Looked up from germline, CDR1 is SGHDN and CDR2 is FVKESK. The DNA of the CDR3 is TGTGACAGCAGCCAACTCTTGAGGTCCAGGGACAATCAGCCCCAGCATTTT. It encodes CDSSQLLRSRDNQPQHF.

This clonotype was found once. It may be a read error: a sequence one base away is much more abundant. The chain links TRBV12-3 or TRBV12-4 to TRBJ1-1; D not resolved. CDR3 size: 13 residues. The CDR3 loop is CVSTPGIGTEAFF. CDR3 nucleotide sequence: TGTGTCAGCACCCCGGGGATAGGAACTGAAGCTTTCTTT.

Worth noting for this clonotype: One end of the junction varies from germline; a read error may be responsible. This CDR3 reads CTSSEATGGTNTQYF. In DNA, the CDR3 is TGTACCAGCAGTGAAGCGACAGGGGGCACAAATACGCAGTATTTT. The J gene is TRBJ2-3, the V gene TRBV6-1; 10 bases are a match to TRBD1. Germline CDR1 is MNHNS and CDR2 is SASEGT. The CDR3 loop spans 15 amino acids.

DNA of the CDR3: TGTGCCAGCAGACCCGCCAGGGGCCGCACAGATACGCAGTATTTT. Translation gives CASRPARGRTDTQYF. This chain connects TRBV7-9 to TRBJ2-3, with D possibly matching TRBD1 (6 bases). Trimming cost V 6 bases and J 1 base, with 14 bases left between them. CDR1 is SEHNR, CDR2 FQNEAQ, per germline (reference sequence). The CDR3 has 15 amino acids.

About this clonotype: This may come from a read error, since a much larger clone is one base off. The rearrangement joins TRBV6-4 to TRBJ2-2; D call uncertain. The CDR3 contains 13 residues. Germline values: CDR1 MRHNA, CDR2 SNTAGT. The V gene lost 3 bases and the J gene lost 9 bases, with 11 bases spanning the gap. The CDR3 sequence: CASSDTSLRELFF. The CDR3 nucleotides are TGTGCCAGCAGTGATACGTCGTTGCGGGAGCTGTTTTTT.

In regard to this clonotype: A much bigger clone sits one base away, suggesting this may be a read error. CDR3 residues: CASSLVQGRDCYEQYF. The CDR3 DNA follows: TGTGCCAGCAGCTTAGTCCAGGGCCGGGACTGCTACGAGCAGTACTTC. V and J are TRBV7-9 and TRBJ2-7, with D possibly matching TRBD2 (6 bases). The germline V and J ends were trimmed by 1 base and 3 bases, with 16 bases remaining between them. Germline CDR1 SEHNR, CDR2 FQNEAQ (reference sequence). This CDR3 region has 16 residues.

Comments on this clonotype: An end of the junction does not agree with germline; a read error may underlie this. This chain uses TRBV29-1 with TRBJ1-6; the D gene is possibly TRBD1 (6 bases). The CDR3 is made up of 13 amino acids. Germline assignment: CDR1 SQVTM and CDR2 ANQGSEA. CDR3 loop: CSVGNRANSPHHF. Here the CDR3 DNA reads TGCAGCGTTGGTAACAGGGCAAATTCACCCCACCACTTT.

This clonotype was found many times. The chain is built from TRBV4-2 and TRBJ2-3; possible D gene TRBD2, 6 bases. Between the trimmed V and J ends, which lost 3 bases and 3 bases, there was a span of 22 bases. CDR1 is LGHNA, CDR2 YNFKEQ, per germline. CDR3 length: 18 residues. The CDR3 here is CASSQLWRDFCPTDTQYF. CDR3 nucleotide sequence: TGTGCCAGCAGCCAGCTCTGGCGGGACTTCTGCCCTACAGATACGCAGTATTTT.

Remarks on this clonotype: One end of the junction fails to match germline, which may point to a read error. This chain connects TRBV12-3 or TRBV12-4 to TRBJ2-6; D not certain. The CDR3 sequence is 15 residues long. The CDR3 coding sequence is TGTGCCAGCAGTCAAGGAGTCTCTGGTGCCAACGCCCTGACTTTC. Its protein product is CASSQGVSGANALTF.

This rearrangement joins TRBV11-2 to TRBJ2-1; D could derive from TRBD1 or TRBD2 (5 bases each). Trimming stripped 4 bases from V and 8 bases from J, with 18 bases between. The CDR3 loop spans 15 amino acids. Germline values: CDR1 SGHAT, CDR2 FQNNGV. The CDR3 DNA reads TGTGCCAGCAGCTCCCGGGGCAGGGTCCTAGATGAGCAGTTCTTC. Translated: CASSSRGRVLDEQFF.

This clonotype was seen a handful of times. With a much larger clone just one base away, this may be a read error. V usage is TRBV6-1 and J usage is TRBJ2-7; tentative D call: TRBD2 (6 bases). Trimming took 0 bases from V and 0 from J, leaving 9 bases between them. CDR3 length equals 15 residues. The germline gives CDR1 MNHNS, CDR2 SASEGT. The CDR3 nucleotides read TGTGCCAGCAGTGAAGCGGGGGGAGGCTCCTACGAGCAGTACTTC. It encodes CASSEAGGGSYEQYF.

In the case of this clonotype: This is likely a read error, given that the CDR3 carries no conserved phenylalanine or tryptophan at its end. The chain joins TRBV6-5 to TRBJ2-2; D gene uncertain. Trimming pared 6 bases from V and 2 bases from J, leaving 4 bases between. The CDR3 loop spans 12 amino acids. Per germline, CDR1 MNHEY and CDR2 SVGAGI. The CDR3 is CASSQNTGELFL. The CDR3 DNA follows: TGTGCCAGCAGCCAAAACACCGGGGAGCTGTTTTTA.

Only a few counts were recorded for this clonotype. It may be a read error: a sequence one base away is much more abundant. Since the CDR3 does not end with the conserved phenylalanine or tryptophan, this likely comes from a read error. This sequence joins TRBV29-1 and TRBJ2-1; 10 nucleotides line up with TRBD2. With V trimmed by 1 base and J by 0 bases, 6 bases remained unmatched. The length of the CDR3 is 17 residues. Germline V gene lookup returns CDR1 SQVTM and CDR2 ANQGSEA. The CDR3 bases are TGCAGCGTTGAAGTCCCTAGCGGGAGATCCTCCTACAATGAGCAGTTCTTA. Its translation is CSVEVPSGRSSYNEQFL.

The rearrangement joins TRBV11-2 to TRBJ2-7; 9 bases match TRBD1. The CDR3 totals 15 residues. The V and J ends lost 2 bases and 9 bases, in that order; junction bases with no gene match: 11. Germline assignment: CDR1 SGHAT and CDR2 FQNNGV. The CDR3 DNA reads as TGTGCCAGCAGCTTACGACGGACAGGGGAAAACGGGCAGTACTTC. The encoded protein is CASSLRRTGENGQYF.

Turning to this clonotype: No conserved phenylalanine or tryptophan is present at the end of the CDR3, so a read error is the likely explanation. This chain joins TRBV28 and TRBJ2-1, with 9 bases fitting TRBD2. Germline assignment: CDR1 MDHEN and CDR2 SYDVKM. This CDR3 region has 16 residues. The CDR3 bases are TGCGTCAGCAGTTTATCAGCGGGAGGCTTTTACAATGAGCAGTTCTGC. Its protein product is CVSSLSAGGFYNEQFC.

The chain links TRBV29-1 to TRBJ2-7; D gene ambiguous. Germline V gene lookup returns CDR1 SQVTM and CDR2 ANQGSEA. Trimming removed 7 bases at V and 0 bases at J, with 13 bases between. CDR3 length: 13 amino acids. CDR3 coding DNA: TGCAGCGCCACCTCATGGTACTCCTACGAGCAGTACTTC. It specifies CSATSWYSYEQYF.

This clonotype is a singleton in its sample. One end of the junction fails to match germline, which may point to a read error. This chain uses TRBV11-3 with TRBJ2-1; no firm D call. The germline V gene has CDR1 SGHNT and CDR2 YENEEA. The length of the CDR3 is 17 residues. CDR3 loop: CASSLDPRSFSDNEQLF. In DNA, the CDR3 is TGTGCTAGCAGCTTAGATCCCAGGAGTTTTTCCGACAATGAGCAGCTCTTC.

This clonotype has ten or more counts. CDR3: CASRWTSGHTQYF. CDR3 nucleotides: TGTGCCAGCAGGTGGACTAGCGGCCATACGCAGTATTTT. The chain uses TRBV28 and TRBJ2-3, with TRBD2 identical over 10 bases. The germline gives CDR1 MDHEN, CDR2 SYDVKM. The CDR3 is made up of 13 amino acids. The trim removed 6 bases at V and 7 bases at J, leaving 4 bases unmatched.

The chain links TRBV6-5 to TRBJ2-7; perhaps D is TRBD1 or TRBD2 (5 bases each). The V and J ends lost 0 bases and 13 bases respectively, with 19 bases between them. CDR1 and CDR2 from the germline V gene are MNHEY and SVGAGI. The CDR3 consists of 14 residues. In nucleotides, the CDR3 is TGTGCCAGCAGTTACTCGTCGGGGCGAGGCGAGCGCTACTTC. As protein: CASSYSSGRGERYF.